A selection of T cell receptor beta chains follows, all from one sample in a study of T cell repertoires in cytomegalovirus infection. Using its own MiXCR run on the reads, TCRdb lists one record per CDR3 protein. The sample includes 500,000 to 600,000 distinct CDR3 sequences, about 15% of them seen just once. Material for sequencing was CD8+ T cells from PBMCs. The source is a human donor in good health (CMV status not recorded). Some clones in this sample may be carry-over from other donors' samples. CDR3s include the opening cysteine and the closing phenylalanine or tryptophan. The D gene is left open where the match is weak. Some rows mark clone size as missing; the rest say once, few, many or name a class of expanded clone.

clone_size,d_call,v_call,j_call,cdr3_aa,cdr3_nt
few,TRBD1,TRBV7-6,TRBJ2-1,CASSFPPDRGGSEQFF,TGTGCCAGCAGCTTCCCCCCCGACAGGGGGGGAAGTGAGCAGTTCTTC
few,TRBD1,TRBV28,TRBJ1-2,CASSSRDREVVAFYGYTF,TGTGCCAGCAGTTCTAGGGACAGGGAGGTGGTAGCGTTCTATGGCTACACCTTC
.,TRBD2,TRBV5-1,TRBJ2-5,CASSSNSGKETQYF,TGCGCCAGCAGCTCAAATAGCGGGAAAGAGACCCAGTACTTC
few,.,TRBV5-4,TRBJ2-7,CASSLDRDRYEQYF,TGTGCCAGCAGCTTGGATAGGGATAGATACGAGCAGTACTTC
few,TRBD2,TRBV6-1,TRBJ2-5,CASSSSGRVETQYF,TGTGCCAGCAGTTCTAGCGGGAGGGTGGAGACCCAGTACTTC
many,.,TRBV7-9,TRBJ2-7,CASSPRDGATYEQYF,TGTGCCAGCAGCCCCCGGGACGGCGCGACCTACGAGCAGTACTTC
many,.,TRBV7-2,TRBJ2-1,CASSSGSPGVNEQFF,TGTGCCAGCAGCTCTGGGTCACCCGGAGTGAATGAGCAGTTCTTC
.,.,TRBV12-3/TRBV12-4,TRBJ2-2,CASRTGQPGGELFF,TGTGCCAGCAGGACCGGACAGCCGGGCGGGGAGCTGTTTTTT
once,.,TRBV2,TRBJ2-2,CASLGSYTGELFF,TGTGCCAGCTTGGGGTCCTACACCGGGGAGCTGTTTTTT
many,.,TRBV12-3/TRBV12-4,TRBJ1-3,CASSLGPTIYF,TGTGCCAGCAGTTTGGGACCCACCATATATTTT
.,.,TRBV6-6,TRBJ2-1,CASSVDPRGINEQFF,TGTGCCAGCAGTGTGGACCCCCGGGGGATCAATGAGCAGTTCTTC
.,.,TRBV5-1,TRBJ1-6,CASSPVSGASPLHF,TGCGCCAGCAGCCCCGTTAGCGGGGCTTCACCCCTCCACTTT
.,.,TRBV7-8,TRBJ2-3,CASSLVSLDTQYF,TGTGCCAGCAGCTTAGTTTCACTAGATACGCAGTATTTT
many,TRBD2,TRBV6-1,TRBJ2-1,CASSPSSGREYNEQFF,TGTGCCAGCAGTCCCTCTAGCGGGAGGGAATACAATGAGCAGTTCTTC
few,TRBD1,TRBV19,TRBJ1-2,CASSVSQGAGYGYTF,TGTGCCAGTAGTGTATCACAGGGGGCCGGCTATGGCTACACCTTC
once,.,TRBV5-1,TRBJ2-5,CASSGEHQYF,TGCGCCAGCAGTGGAGAGCATCAGTACTTC
.,TRBD2,TRBV20-1,TRBJ2-7,CSARDIVLAGGPWDEQYF,TGCAGTGCTAGAGATATAGTTCTAGCGGGAGGGCCTTGGGACGAGCAGTACTTC
.,.,TRBV6-5,TRBJ2-1,CASSYRGRALNNEQFF,TGTGCCAGCAGTTACAGGGGGAGGGCCCTCAACAATGAGCAGTTCTTC
few,.,TRBV7-6,TRBJ2-7,CASSHSGARSYEQYF,TGTGCCAGCAGCCACAGCGGAGCGCGCTCCTACGAGCAGTACTTC
.,.,TRBV25-1,TRBJ2-5,CASSVRRGMETQYF,TGTGCCAGCAGTGTTCGACGGGGGATGGAGACCCAGTACTTC
once,.,TRBV7-8,TRBJ2-1,CASLPQGYNVQFF,TGTGCCAGCCTACCGCAGGGCTACAATGTTCAGTTCTTC
.,.,TRBV7-9,TRBJ2-5,CASQMKGGEETQYF,TGTGCCAGCCAAATGAAGGGGGGGGAAGAGACCCAGTACTTC
many,TRBD2,TRBV27,TRBJ2-1,CASSPTSGGSSYNEQFF,TGTGCCAGCAGCCCTACTAGCGGGGGAAGCTCCTACAATGAGCAGTTCTTC
.,.,TRBV20-1,TRBJ1-2,CSARGGYGYTF,TGCAGTGCTAGAGGCGGGTACGGCTACACCTTC